This is a list of T cell receptor beta chains from one sample in a study of blood T cell repertoires in COVID-19. The protocol was immunoSEQ multiplex PCR, while the TCRdb copy is restricted to in-frame clones and leaves out a portion. The data show approximately 300,000 clones, with about 85% seen just once and under 6.5% held by the top ten. Sequencing input: PBMCs or T cells enriched from blood (not recorded which). These receptors came from a woman younger than 45 who had recovered from COVID-19. The CDR3 runs from the conserved cysteine through the conserved F or W. The order of the fields is J gene, clone size, D gene, V gene, CDR3 DNA, CDR3 protein. A D gene is named only where the DNA matches it firmly. Size values are once, few and many counts, or a class for expanded clones, and some rows have none.

>TRBJ1-1|few|NA|TRBV2
TGTGCCAGCAGACTGGACGGGAATACTGAAGCTTTCTTT
CASRLDGNTEAFF
>TRBJ1-5|NA|NA|TRBV19
TGTGCCAGTAGTACACTTGGACAGAAGATTCAGCCCCAGCATTTT
CASSTLGQKIQPQHF
>TRBJ2-5|NA|NA|TRBV24-1
TGTGCCACCAGTGATCCCAGGGCAGGGGAGGAGACCCAGTACTTC
CATSDPRAGEETQYF
>TRBJ1-2|NA|NA|TRBV2
TGTGCCAGCAGCGGGGGGATTGGGAATGGCTACACCTTC
CASSGGIGNGYTF
>TRBJ1-2|once|NA|TRBV7-6
TGTGCCAGCAGCTTATTGCAGGGAGGGGCCAACTATGGCTACACCTTC
CASSLLQGGANYGYTF
>TRBJ1-1|NA|NA|TRBV5-1
TGCGCCAGCAGCTTGGCCAAGGTAGGGGACACTGAAGCTTTCTTT
CASSLAKVGDTEAFF
>TRBJ1-1|NA|NA|TRBV3-1/TRBV3-2
TGTGCCAGCAGCTTTCGGGATCAGGGGCTCGCTGAAGCTTTCTTT
CASSFRDQGLAEAFF
>TRBJ2-3|NA|TRBD2|TRBV7-9
TGTGCCAGCAGCCCGGGGACTAGCGGGGGACTTACGCAGTATTTT
CASSPGTSGGLTQYF
>TRBJ1-2|NA|NA|TRBV27
TGTGCCAGCAGTTTCCAGGGTGATGGAGGCTACACCTTC
CASSFQGDGGYTF
>TRBJ2-5|NA|NA|TRBV27
TGTGCCAGCAGCTTTCAGTTTCAGGCGACCCAGTACTTC
CASSFQFQATQYF
>TRBJ1-2|NA|NA|TRBV25-1
TGTGCCAGCAGTGGGGGGGGCGGAGGCTACACCTTC
CASSGGGGGYTF
>TRBJ1-5|NA|NA|TRBV12-3/TRBV12-4
TGTGCCAGCAGTTTAGGACCCCAGGCCCAGCATTTT
CASSLGPQAQHF
>TRBJ1-1|NA|NA|TRBV29-1
TGCAGCGGACAGTTACAGGCCGGGAACACTGAAGCTTTCTTT
CSGQLQAGNTEAFF
>TRBJ1-4|once|NA|TRBV6-1
TGTGCCAGCAGTGAAGCGTTGGGAGCAACTAATGAAAAACTGTTTTTT
CASSEALGATNEKLFF
>TRBJ1-2|NA|NA|TRBV6-4
TGTGCCAGCAGTGGAAAAGGGGGTGGCTACACCTTC
CASSGKGGGYTF
>TRBJ1-2|once|NA|TRBV27
TGTGCCAGCAGCGGGGGAAGCTATGGCTACACCTTC
CASSGGSYGYTF
>TRBJ2-7|NA|NA|TRBV4-2
TGTGCCAGCAGCCCAGGTGAGGGACTGGCGACCTACGAGCAGTACTTC
CASSPGEGLATYEQYF
>TRBJ2-2|NA|TRBD1|TRBV9
TGTGCCAGCAGGGGGGAGACAGGGGTGTACGGGGAGCTGTTTTTT
CASRGETGVYGELFF
>TRBJ2-2|NA|NA|TRBV5-1
TGCGCCAGCAGAAGGGAGGAATTCGGCACCGGGGAGCTGTTTTTT
CASRREEFGTGELFF
>TRBJ1-6|NA|NA|TRBV7-9
TGTGCCAGCGGACGGGGTTTTCTACCGGATAATTCACCCCTCCACTTT
CASGRGFLPDNSPLHF
>TRBJ1-1|NA|NA|TRBV3-1/TRBV3-2
TGTGCCAGCAACCTAGCAGGGGCGGACACTGAAGCTTTCTTT
CASNLAGADTEAFF
>TRBJ1-1|NA|NA|TRBV6-2/TRBV6-3
TGTGCCAGCACCCCCACAGGTTGGACTGAAGCTTTCTTT
CASTPTGWTEAFF
>TRBJ1-2|NA|TRBD1|TRBV5-1
TGCGCCAGCAGCGCGGGACAGGGTGACTACACCTTC
CASSAGQGDYTF
>TRBJ1-2|NA|NA|TRBV15
TGTGCCACCAGCAGAGATCGGGGCTACACCTTC
CATSRDRGYTF
>TRBJ2-5|NA|NA|TRBV20-1
TGCAGTGCTAGTGTGGGAGTGGCAGAGACCCAGTACTTC
CSASVGVAETQYF
>TRBJ2-7|once|NA|TRBV7-2
TGTGCCAGCAGCTTAGAGTCAGGTCATACCTACGAGCAGTACTTC
CASSLESGHTYEQYF
>TRBJ1-6|NA|NA|TRBV11-2
TGTGCCAGCAGCTTGGGACCTGGGCAGGGGAATTCACCCCTCCACTTT
CASSLGPGQGNSPLHF
>TRBJ1-2|NA|NA|TRBV5-1
TGCGCCAGCAGCTTGGGGGCAGTCCTCTATGGCTACACCTTC
CASSLGAVLYGYTF
>TRBJ2-2|NA|NA|TRBV25-1
TGTGCCAGCAGTCCGATACGTGAGGGGAACACCGGGGAGCTGTTTTTT
CASSPIREGNTGELFF
>TRBJ1-4|NA|NA|TRBV19
TGTGCCAGTAGTATAGATCTATGGACATGGGGCGAAAAACTGTTTTTT
CASSIDLWTWGEKLFF
>TRBJ2-2|NA|TRBD2|TRBV5-4
TGTGCCAGCAGCTTGGTACGCGGGGGGGCGTCTGGGGAGCTGTTTTTT
CASSLVRGGASGELFF
>TRBJ2-1|NA|TRBD1|TRBV19
TGTGCCAGTAGTCCACAGGGGAACAATGAGCAGTTCTTC
CASSPQGNNEQFF
>TRBJ1-3|NA|NA|TRBV6-5
TGTGCCAGCAGCAACAGGAACACCATATATTTT
CASSNRNTIYF
>TRBJ1-4|NA|NA|TRBV4-1
TGCGCCAGCAGCCCCCTAGGGGGTGAAAAACTGTTTTTT
CASSPLGGEKLFF
>TRBJ1-5|NA|TRBD1|TRBV19
TGTGCCACCGCCCGGACCCTTGGGACAGTGCAGCCCCAGCATTTT
CATARTLGTVQPQHF
>TRBJ1-4|NA|NA|TRBV6-2/TRBV6-3
TGTGCCAGCAGTTACGGCAGGCCGAATGAAAAACTGTTTTTT
CASSYGRPNEKLFF
>TRBJ2-5|NA|NA|TRBV5-1
TGCGCCAGCAGCTTGGGCAGTCAGGGGAAGGAGACCCAGTACTTC
CASSLGSQGKETQYF
>TRBJ2-6|NA|NA|TRBV7-8
TGTGCCAGCAGCTTCCCCCTCGGACGGACACCCAAACTCTCTGGGGCCAACGTCCTGACTTTC
CASSFPLGRTPKLSGANVLTF
>TRBJ1-3|once|NA|TRBV19
TGTGCCAGTAGTATAGGGACATCATCTCTTGGAAACACCATATATTTT
CASSIGTSSLGNTIYF
>TRBJ1-2|NA|NA|TRBV30
TGTGCCTGGAGCGGACAGCAATTATCGCCTGGCTACACCTTC
CAWSGQQLSPGYTF